This TCR beta chain came from a study of blood T cell repertoires in COVID-19. Study details: Acute-phase and convalescent COVID-19 samples originated in the United States, Italy and Spain. PBMCs, B-cell-depleted T cells, or T cells were the source of the cDNA or gDNA that made up the material.

In the original processing: Reference gene primers were amplified, and this amplification served to estimate nucleated cell counts. Using immunoSEQ multiplex PCR, the repertoire was profiled, and TCRdb retains in-frame clones only, with some absent. D and trimming were read from the DNA, whereas the V and J calls and clone size are those reported in that table. The sample shows more than 85,000 clones, 80% to 95% of them seen only once. The V segment lost 2 bases and the J segment 10 bases; nucleotides outside the gene matches: 5. From germline, CDR1 is MGHDK and CDR2 SYGVNS. This CDR3 spans 14 amino acids.

This TCR was recovered from a man between 65 and 85 years old with acute or convalescent COVID-19. This rearrangement joins TRBV25-1 to TRBJ1-4; 9 bases map to TRBD1. Sequencing used peripheral blood. The CDR3 DNA is TGTGCCAGCAGTGAAGTCCTGACAGGGGGAAAACTGTTTTTT. Protein sequence: CASSEVLTGGKLFF.